This T cell receptor beta chain was recovered during a study of blood T cell repertoires in COVID-19 (dated by TCRdb to 2018 to 2021). Regarding the complete study: Collaborator samples came from the United States, Italy and Spain and covered acute and convalescent phases of COVID-19. The prospective study material was composed of cDNA or gDNA derived from T cells, B-cell-depleted T cells, or PBMCs. Deeply sampled blood TCRbeta repertoires from subjects exposed to, actively infected with, or recovered from COVID-19 were included in the dataset. The repertoires were made available in a free public database intended to serve as a resource for research on the immune response to SARS-CoV-2. The samples were drawn from the first 160 participants of the ongoing ImmuneRACE study and from over 950 subjects provided by 6 global collaborators. The sample metadata nearly always contained a de-identified subject ID, COVID-19 status, age in years and sex. HLA class I and class II types, where available, came from metadata supplied by the sample provider rather than from assay-based typing. What the authors observed across the whole study: The amount of clinical and demographic metadata varied by source and participant and was provided uncurated.

Participants in the prospective study were aged about 18 to 89 years, lived in 20 to 30 United States geographic areas, and enrolled through a virtual design. Cohort assignment in the prospective study relied on participant-reported clinical history from a screening survey and a study questionnaire. In the prospective study, mobile phlebotomists collected whole blood, serum and a nasopharyngeal or oropharyngeal swab from each participant. Prospective study participants could optionally give additional blood draws and questionnaires over an approximately 2-month period. Blood samples from the prospective study were shipped frozen or at room temperature prior to DNA extraction. For CDR1 and CDR2, the germline V gene lists KGHSH and LQKENI. Taken from cysteine to phenylalanine, the CDR3 has 14 residues. Of all the DNA, just the CDR3 is kept, 42 bases in frame from base 1. The junction shows trimming of 0 bases on V and 3 bases on J, and the gene matches do not reach 2 bases of it.

TCRbeta CDR3 regions were amplified from genomic DNA using the immunoSEQ Assay, a bias-controlled multiplex PCR. As for the authors' bioinformatics: Nucleated cell counts per sample were estimated from amplification of reference gene primers within the assay. To quantify the absolute abundance of each unique TCRbeta CDR3 rearrangement, sequence reads were collapsed and filtered. For each sample, productive Simpson clonality was calculated as the square root of Simpson's diversity index over productive rearrangements. TCRdb took over this immuneACCESS table, retaining in-frame rearrangements with V and J assigned. Such tables are incomplete; in checked studies, under half of the missing clones stem from an unresolved V gene, and the remainder is unexplained. V, J and clone size are those of that table, while D and trimming were read from the DNA. The sample table lists approximately 240,000 clones, approximately 90% of them with a count of one. The leading ten clones occupy around 6% of the sample.

On this clone itself: Its antigen is still unknown. No per-base quality is available; no much larger clone lies one base away.

This TCR was recovered from a woman in her thirties with acute COVID-19. The chain is assembled from TRBV18 and TRBJ2-7, with 7 junctional bases fitting TRBD2. Sequencing was done on a sample of PBMCs or T cells enriched from blood (not recorded which). The DNA sequence is TGTGCCAGCTCACCACCCGCGGGGGTCTACGAGCAGTACTTC. Its protein is CASSPPAGVYEQYF.